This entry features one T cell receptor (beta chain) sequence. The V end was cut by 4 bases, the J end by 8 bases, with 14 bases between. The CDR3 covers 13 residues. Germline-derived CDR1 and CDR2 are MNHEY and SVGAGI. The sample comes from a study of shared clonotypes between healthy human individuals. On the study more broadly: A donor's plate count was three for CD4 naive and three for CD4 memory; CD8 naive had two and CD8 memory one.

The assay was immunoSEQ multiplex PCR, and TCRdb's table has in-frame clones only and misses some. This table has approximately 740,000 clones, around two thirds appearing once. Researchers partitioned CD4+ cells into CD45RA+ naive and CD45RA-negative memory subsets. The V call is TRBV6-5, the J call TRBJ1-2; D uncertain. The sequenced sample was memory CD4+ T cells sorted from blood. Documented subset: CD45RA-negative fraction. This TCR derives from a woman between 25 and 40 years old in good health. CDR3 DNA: TGTGCCAGCAGTTGGGCCGGGTCTGGCGGCTACACCTTC. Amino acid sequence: CASSWAGSGGYTF.